Below are 10 T cell receptor beta chains sequenced from a single sample in a study of Ad26.COV2.S vaccination and SARS-CoV-2 variants. TCRdb's table, derived via immunoSEQ multiplex PCR, lists solely in-frame clones and lacks some. The sample yields a few hundred thousand clones, roughly 88% seen once. Described treatment: roughly 18 received Ad26.COV2.S at low or high dose, single or two shots; several received placebo; per-sample allocation not given. Samples were taken on day 63 after the first vaccine or placebo injection. The source material was peripheral blood, sampled in a trial of Ad26.COV2.S vaccine versus placebo. The receptors were gathered from a person aged 18-60 years who received the Ad26.COV2.S COVID-19 vaccine or a placebo.

This chain joins TRBV5-4 and TRBJ2-3, with D maybe TRBD2 (5 bases). Germline V gene sequence: CDR1 SGHNT, CDR2 YYREEE (reference sequence). This CDR3 comprises 15 residues. V lost 0 bases, J lost 3 bases, and 11 bases lay in between. This chain's CDR3 is CASSLARGRTDTQYF. The CDR3 nucleotides are TGTGCCAGCAGCTTGGCTCGGGGAAGGACAGATACGCAGTATTTT.

The chain recombines TRBV6-2 or TRBV6-3 with TRBJ2-7; D remains unclear. The V and J ends lost 2 bases and 1 base respectively, with 12 bases between them. The length of the CDR3 is 15 residues. The germline gives CDR1 MNHEY, CDR2 SVGEGT. The CDR3 DNA reads TGTGCCAGCAGTTACGGAGCGTTGGGGTCCTACGAGCAGTACTTC. Its translation: CASSYGALGSYEQYF.

V is TRBV28 and J is TRBJ2-3, with D perhaps matching TRBD2 (5 bases). The CDR3 contains 14 residues. From germline, CDR1 is MDHEN and CDR2 SYDVKM. Trimming took 4 bases from V and 2 from J, leaving 10 bases between them. The CDR3 region is CASSYADYTDTQYF. In nucleotides, the CDR3 is TGTGCCAGCAGTTATGCCGACTACACAGATACGCAGTATTTT.

The chain is built from TRBV4-3 and TRBJ2-3, with unresolved D. Germline CDR1 and CDR2: LGHNA and YSLEER. The CDR3 has 16 amino acids. Between the trimmed V and J ends, which lost 0 bases and 0 bases, there was a span of 10 bases. The CDR3 DNA is TGCGCCAGCAGCCAAGAGGGGTACGGGAGCACAGATACGCAGTATTTT. Translated, it gives CASSQEGYGSTDTQYF.

This clone was seen ten or more times. J is TRBJ1-2 and V is TRBV4-3, with 7 nucleotides matching TRBD1. This CDR3 is built from 15 residues. Trimming removed 0 bases from V and 5 bases from J; junction bases left unmatched: 6. The germline gives CDR1 LGHNA, CDR2 YSLEER. The CDR3 nucleotides are TGCGCCAGCAGCCAAGATGACAGGGTAGGGTATGGCTACACCTTC. It translates to CASSQDDRVGYGYTF.

In this sample, this clone turned up a few times. The genes are TRBV6-5 and TRBJ2-7; TRBD2 agrees at 10 bases. Germline V gene lookup returns CDR1 MNHEY and CDR2 SVGAGI. Trimming cost V 5 bases and J 7 bases; bases outside gene matches: 5. The CDR3 is 13 residues long. The chain's CDR3 is CASSPQRGGEQYF. The CDR3 region has the DNA TGTGCCAGCAGTCCCCAGCGGGGGGGGGAGCAGTACTTC.

V gene TRBV25-1 combines with J gene TRBJ2-5; D may be TRBD1 (6 bases). CDR1 is MGHDK and CDR2 is SYGVNS in the germline V gene. Trimming pared 4 bases from V and 2 bases from J, leaving 17 bases between. The CDR3 has 16 amino acids. As DNA, the CDR3 is TGTGCCAGCAGTGCCAACGCAGGGGCCCGTCAAGAGACCCAGTACTTC. Encoded protein: CASSANAGARQETQYF.

Points on this clone: The sample carries other DNA sequences with the same CDR3. Here the CDR3 DNA reads TGTGCCAGCAGGAGGGGAGGCACTGAAGCTTTCTTT. Translation gives CASRRGGTEAFF. This chain links TRBV28 with TRBJ1-1; a weak D match, TRBD1 (5 bases). The germline CDR1 and CDR2 sequences are MDHEN and SYDVKM. The length of the CDR3 is 12 residues. V was shortened by 6 bases and J by 4 bases, with 9 bases between the two germline ends.

V is TRBV9 and J is TRBJ2-3, with 9 positions matching TRBD2. V was clipped by 8 bases and J by 0 bases; unmatched bases: 4. Germline CDR1 reads SGDLS; CDR2 reads YYNGEE. This CDR3 region has 14 residues. The CDR3 coding sequence is TGTGCCAGTAGACTAGCGGATAGCACAGATACGCAGTATTTT. Protein product: CASRLADSTDTQYF.

This chain's CDR3 is CASGRIFNYGYTF. The CDR3 DNA reads TGTGCCAGCGGAAGGATCTTTAACTATGGCTACACCTTC. The J gene is TRBJ1-2, the V gene TRBV2; D remains unclear. This CDR3 has 13 residues. CDR1 is SNHLY and CDR2 is FYNNEI in the germline V gene. The ends were cut back, 8 bases at V and 1 base at J, with 11 bases in the middle.